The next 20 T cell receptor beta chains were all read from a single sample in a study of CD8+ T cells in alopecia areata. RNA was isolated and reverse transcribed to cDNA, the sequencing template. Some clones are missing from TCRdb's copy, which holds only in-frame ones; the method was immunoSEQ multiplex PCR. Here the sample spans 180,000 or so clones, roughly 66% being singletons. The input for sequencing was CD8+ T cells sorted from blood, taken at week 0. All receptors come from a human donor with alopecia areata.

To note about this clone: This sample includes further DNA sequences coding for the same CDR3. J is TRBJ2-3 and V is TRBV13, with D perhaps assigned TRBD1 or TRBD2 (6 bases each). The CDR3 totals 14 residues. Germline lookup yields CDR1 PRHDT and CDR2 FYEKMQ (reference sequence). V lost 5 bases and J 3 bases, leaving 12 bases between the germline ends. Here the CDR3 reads CASSHGGRTDTQYF. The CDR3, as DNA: TGTGCCAGCAGCCACGGGGGCCGGACAGATACGCAGTATTTT.

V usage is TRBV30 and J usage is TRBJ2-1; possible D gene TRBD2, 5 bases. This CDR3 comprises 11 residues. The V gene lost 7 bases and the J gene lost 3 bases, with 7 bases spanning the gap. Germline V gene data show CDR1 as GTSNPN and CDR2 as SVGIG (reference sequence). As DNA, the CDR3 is TGTGCCTTCGGGGACTACAATGAGCAGTTCTTC. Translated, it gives CAFGDYNEQFF.

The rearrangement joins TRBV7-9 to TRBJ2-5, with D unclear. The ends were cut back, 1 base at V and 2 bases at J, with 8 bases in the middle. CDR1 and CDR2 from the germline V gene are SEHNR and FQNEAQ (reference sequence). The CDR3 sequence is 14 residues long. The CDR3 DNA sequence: TGTGCCAGCAGCTTAGAAACAGCTCAAGAGACCCAGTACTTC. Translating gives CASSLETAQETQYF. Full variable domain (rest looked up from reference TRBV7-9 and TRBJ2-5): DTGVSQNPRHKITKRGQNVTFRCDPISEHNRLYWYRQTLGQGPEFLTYFQNEAQLEKSRLLSDRFSAERPKGSFSTLEIQRTEQGDSAMYLCASSLETAQETQYFGPGTRLLVL.

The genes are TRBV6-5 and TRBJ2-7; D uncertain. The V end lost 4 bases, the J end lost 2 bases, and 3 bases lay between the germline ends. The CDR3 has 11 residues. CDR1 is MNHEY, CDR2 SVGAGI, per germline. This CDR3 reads CASSFAYEQYF. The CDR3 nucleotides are TGTGCCAGCAGTTTTGCCTACGAGCAGTACTTC.

As DNA, the CDR3 is TGTGCCAGCAGCCAAGTCTTCGGGAATTCACCCCTCCACTTT. Protein: CASSQVFGNSPLHF. This rearrangement joins TRBV4-2 to TRBJ1-6; no reliable D call. The CDR3 sequence is 14 residues long. Germline V gene data show CDR1 as LGHNA and CDR2 as YNFKEQ. Trimming left V 1 base short and J 7 bases short, with 8 bases between.

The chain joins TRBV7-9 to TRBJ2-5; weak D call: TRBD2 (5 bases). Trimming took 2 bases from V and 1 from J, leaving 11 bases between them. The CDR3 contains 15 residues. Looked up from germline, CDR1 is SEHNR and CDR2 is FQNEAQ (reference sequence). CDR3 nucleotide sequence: TGTGCCAGCAGCTTAAATCCGAGCGGCCAAGAGACCCAGTACTTC. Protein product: CASSLNPSGQETQYF.

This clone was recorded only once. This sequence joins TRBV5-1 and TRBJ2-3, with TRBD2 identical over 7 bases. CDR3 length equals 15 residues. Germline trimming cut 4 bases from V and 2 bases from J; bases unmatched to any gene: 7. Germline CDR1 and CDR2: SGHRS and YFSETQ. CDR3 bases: TGCGCCAGCAGCCCGGGGGGACCCCCCACAGATACGCAGTATTTT. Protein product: CASSPGGPPTDTQYF.

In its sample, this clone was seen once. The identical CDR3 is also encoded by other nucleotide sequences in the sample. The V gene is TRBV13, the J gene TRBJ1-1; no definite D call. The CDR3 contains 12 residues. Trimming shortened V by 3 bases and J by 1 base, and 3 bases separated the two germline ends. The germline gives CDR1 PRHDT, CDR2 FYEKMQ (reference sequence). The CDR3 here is CASSLTNTEAFF. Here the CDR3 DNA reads TGTGCCAGCAGCTTGACGAACACTGAAGCTTTCTTT.

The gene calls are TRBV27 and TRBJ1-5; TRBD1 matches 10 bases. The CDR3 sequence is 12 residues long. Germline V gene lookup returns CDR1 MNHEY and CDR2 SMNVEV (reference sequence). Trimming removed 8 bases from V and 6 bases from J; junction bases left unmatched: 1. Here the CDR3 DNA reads TGTGCCAGCGGGACAGGGGCTCAGCCCCAGCATTTT. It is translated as CASGTGAQPQHF.

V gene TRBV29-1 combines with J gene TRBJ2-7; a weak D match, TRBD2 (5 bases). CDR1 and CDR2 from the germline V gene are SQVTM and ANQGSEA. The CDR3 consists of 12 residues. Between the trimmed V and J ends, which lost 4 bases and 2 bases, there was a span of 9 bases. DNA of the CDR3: TGCAGCGTTGTGGCGGGCACCTACGAGCAGTACTTC. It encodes CSVVAGTYEQYF.

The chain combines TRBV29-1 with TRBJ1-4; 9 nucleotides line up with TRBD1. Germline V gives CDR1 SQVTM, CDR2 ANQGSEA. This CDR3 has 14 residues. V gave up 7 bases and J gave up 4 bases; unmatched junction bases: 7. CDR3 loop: CSDAGQGINEKLFF. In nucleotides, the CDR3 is TGCAGCGACGCTGGACAGGGGATTAATGAAAAACTGTTTTTT.

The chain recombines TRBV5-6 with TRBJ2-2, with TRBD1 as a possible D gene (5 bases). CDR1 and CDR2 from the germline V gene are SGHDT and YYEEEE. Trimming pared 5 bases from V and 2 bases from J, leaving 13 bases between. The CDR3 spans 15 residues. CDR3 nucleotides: TGTGCCAGCAGTCTGGGGCAGTTTAACACCGGGGAGCTGTTTTTT. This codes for CASSLGQFNTGELFF.

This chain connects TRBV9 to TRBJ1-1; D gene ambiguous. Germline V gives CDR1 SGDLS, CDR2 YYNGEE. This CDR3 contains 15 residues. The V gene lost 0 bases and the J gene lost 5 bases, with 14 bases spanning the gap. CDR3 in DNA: TGTGCCAGCAGCGTAGGGGCAAACGGCGTAACTGAAGCTTTCTTT. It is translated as CASSVGANGVTEAFF.

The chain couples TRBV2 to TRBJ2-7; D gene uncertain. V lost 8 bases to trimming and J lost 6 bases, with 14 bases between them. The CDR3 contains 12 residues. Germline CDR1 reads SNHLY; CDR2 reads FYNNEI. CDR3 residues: CASLRGLGEQYF. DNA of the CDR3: TGTGCCAGCCTTCGCGGTCTGGGCGAGCAGTACTTC.

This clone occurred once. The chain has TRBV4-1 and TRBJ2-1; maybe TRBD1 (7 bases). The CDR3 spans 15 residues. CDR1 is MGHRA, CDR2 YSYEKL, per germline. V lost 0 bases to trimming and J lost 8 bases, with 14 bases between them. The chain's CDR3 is CASSQDGGGRDEQFF. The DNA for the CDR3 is TGCGCCAGCAGCCAAGATGGAGGGGGCAGGGATGAGCAGTTCTTC.

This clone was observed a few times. CDR3 amino acids: CASGSFVGEQYF. The CDR3 DNA is TGTGCTAGTGGTTCATTCGTGGGCGAGCAGTACTTC. The chain couples TRBV12-5 to TRBJ2-7; the D is unclear. V lost 4 bases to trimming and J lost 6 bases, with 10 bases between them. The germline V gene has CDR1 LGHNT and CDR2 FRNRAP. The CDR3 is 12 amino acids.

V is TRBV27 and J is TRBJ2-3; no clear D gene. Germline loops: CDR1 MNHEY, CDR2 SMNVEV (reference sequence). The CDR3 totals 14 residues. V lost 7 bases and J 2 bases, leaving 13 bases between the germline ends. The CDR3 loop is CASTFGPDTDTQYF. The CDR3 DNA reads TGTGCCAGCACCTTCGGGCCGGACACAGATACGCAGTATTTT.

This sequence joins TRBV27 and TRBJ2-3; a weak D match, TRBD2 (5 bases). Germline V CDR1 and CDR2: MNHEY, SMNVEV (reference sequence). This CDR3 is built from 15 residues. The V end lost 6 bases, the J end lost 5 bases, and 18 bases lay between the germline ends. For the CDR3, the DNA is TGTGCCAGCAGACCACTAGAGGGTGGTGGAGATACGCAGTATTTT. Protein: CASRPLEGGGDTQYF.

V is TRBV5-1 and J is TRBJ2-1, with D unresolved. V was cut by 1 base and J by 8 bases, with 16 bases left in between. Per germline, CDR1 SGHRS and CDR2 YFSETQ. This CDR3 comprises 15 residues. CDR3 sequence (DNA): TGCGCCAGCAGCTTGATTGGCGGAGAAGTCGATGAGCAGTTCTTC. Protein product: CASSLIGGEVDEQFF.

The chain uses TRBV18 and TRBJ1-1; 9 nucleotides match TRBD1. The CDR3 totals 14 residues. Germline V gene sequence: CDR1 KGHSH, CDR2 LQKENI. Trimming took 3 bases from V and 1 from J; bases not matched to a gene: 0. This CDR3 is CASSPGQGNTEAFF. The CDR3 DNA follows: TGTGCCAGCTCACCGGGACAGGGGAACACTGAAGCTTTCTTT.